The 23 T cell receptor beta chains given below trace back to one sample, sequenced in a study of response to subunit inactivated influenza vaccine. In TCRdb, the RT-PCR reads were re-called with MiXCR into one record per CDR3 protein. The repertoire consists of about 800,000 distinct CDR3 sequences, with around 20% occurring once and the leading ten covering about 10%. The sample consisted of PBMCs from blood, taken more than 4 days after vaccination. The receptors shown here come from a man between 50 and 59 years old who received an inactivated influenza vaccine.

V usage is TRBV5-6 and J usage is TRBJ2-7; tentatively, D is TRBD1 or TRBD2 (5 bases each). Germline assignment: CDR1 SGHDT and CDR2 YYEEEE. The V end was cut by 1 base, the J end by 2 bases, with 13 bases between. The CDR3 is made up of 15 amino acids. CDR3 sequence: CASSLISRDPYEQYF. The CDR3, as DNA: TGTGCCAGCAGCTTGATCTCCAGGGACCCCTACGAGCAGTACTTC.

The table lists this clonotype with a few counts. The rearrangement uses TRBV7-3 and TRBJ2-1, with 8 bases lining up with TRBD2. Germline V CDR1 and CDR2: SGHTA, FQGTGA. This CDR3 has 16 amino acids. V trimming: 4 bases; J trimming: 0 bases; junction bases outside the gene matches: 5. The CDR3 is CASSSAGRASYNEQFF. The CDR3 nucleotides read TGTGCCAGCAGCTCAGCCGGGAGGGCCTCCTACAATGAGCAGTTCTTC. The entire variable domain, with the rest obtained from reference TRBV7-3 and TRBJ2-1, is as follows: GAGVSQTPSNKVTEKGKYVELRCDPISGHTALYWYRQSLGQGPEFLIYFQGTGAADDSGLPNDRFFAVRPEGSVSTLKIQRTERGDSAVYLCASSSAGRASYNEQFFGPGTRLTVL.

V gene TRBV28 combines with J gene TRBJ1-5; a weak D match, TRBD1 (6 bases). V was trimmed by 1 base and J by 13 bases, leaving 11 bases between them. The V gene's germline CDR1 is MDHEN and CDR2 SYDVKM. The CDR3 has 12 amino acids. CDR3 bases: TGTGCCAGCAGTTTATCGCAGGGGCTTCAGCATTTT. It translates to CASSLSQGLQHF.

The rearrangement links TRBV5-1 to TRBJ1-6; perhaps TRBD1 as D (5 bases). The V gene's germline CDR1 is SGHRS and CDR2 YFSETQ. The germline V and J ends were trimmed by 4 bases and 0 bases, with 11 bases remaining between them. The CDR3 runs 16 residues. CDR3: CASSMGLSSYNSPLHF. The DNA of the CDR3 is TGCGCCAGCAGCATGGGACTCAGCTCCTATAATTCACCCCTCCACTTT.

The V gene is TRBV12-3 or TRBV12-4, the J gene TRBJ2-3, with a tentative D call TRBD2 (7 bases). The length of the CDR3 is 15 residues. Between the trimmed V and J ends, which lost 5 bases and 1 base, there was a span of 13 bases. CDR3 DNA sequence: TGTGCCAGCAGTCCTAGGGGGGGGGGCACAGATACGCAGTATTTT. Translated: CASSPRGGGTDTQYF.

Only one count was recorded for this clonotype. One end of the junction varies from germline; a read error may be responsible. The chain has TRBV7-3 and TRBJ2-3; 13 bases agree with TRBD2. This CDR3 has 14 amino acids. Germline V gene sequence: CDR1 SGHTA, CDR2 FQGTGA. CDR3 loop: CASSLTGTSGIWDF. DNA for the CDR3: TGTGCCAGCAGCTTAACGGGGACTAGCGGGATTTGGGATTTT.

This clonotype has at least ten counts. This rearrangement joins TRBV4-2 to TRBJ2-7; no firm D call. Between the trimmed V and J ends, which lost 0 bases and 4 bases, there was a span of 13 bases. The CDR3 sequence is 15 residues long. CDR1 is LGHNA, CDR2 YNFKEQ, per germline. The CDR3 bases are TGTGCCAGCAGCCAAGATTTGGTCAGAAAGTACGAGCAGTACTTC. As protein: CASSQDLVRKYEQYF.

This clonotype has ten or more counts. The chain combines TRBV25-1 with TRBJ2-7; D is uncertain. The germline V and J ends were trimmed by 3 bases and 1 base, with 7 bases remaining between them. The germline gives CDR1 MGHDK, CDR2 SYGVNS. This CDR3 region has 13 residues. CDR3 bases: TGTGCCAGCAGTGATGCGCTGTCCTACGAGCAGTACTTC. The encoded protein is CASSDALSYEQYF.

Only a few counts were recorded for this clonotype. The V and J genes are TRBV7-9 and TRBJ2-7, with 8 nucleotides matching TRBD1. CDR1 is SEHNR, CDR2 FQNEAQ, per germline (reference sequence). There are 15 residues in the CDR3. After removal of 2 bases from V and 0 bases from J, the junction contained 3 bases not matched to a gene. The chain's CDR3 is CASSLRQGSSYEQYF. The CDR3 DNA sequence: TGTGCCAGCAGCTTAAGACAGGGGAGCTCCTACGAGCAGTACTTC.

In this sample, this clonotype turned up many times. The CDR3 spells CASSYVDRETQYF. As DNA, the CDR3 is TGTGCCAGCAGTTACGTCGATAGAGAGACCCAGTACTTC. This sequence joins TRBV6-5 and TRBJ2-5, with no clear D. The germline gives CDR1 MNHEY, CDR2 SVGAGI. CDR3 length: 13 residues. Deletions cut 2 bases from V and 4 bases from J, with 8 bases between.

This clonotype was counted only a few times. The chain has TRBV4-2 and TRBJ2-4; 8 bases agree with TRBD2. Germline V CDR1 and CDR2: LGHNA, YNFKEQ. The CDR3 has 16 amino acids. The J segment lost 3 bases and the V segment lost 4 bases, leaving 8 bases of the junction unmatched. CDR3 loop: CASSLRGGSDKNIQYF. The CDR3 region has the DNA TGTGCCAGCAGCCTTCGGGGGGGTAGTGACAAAAACATTCAGTACTTC.

This clonotype has a handful of counts. The rearrangement joins TRBV4-3 to TRBJ2-3, with D hard to call. CDR3 length: 13 residues. In germline, CDR1 is LGHNA, CDR2 YSLEER. Trimming left V 1 base short and J 4 bases short, with 6 bases between. As DNA, the CDR3 is TGCGCCAGCAGCCAAGGAACTGCAGATACGCAGTATTTT. Amino acid sequence: CASSQGTADTQYF.

The V and J genes are TRBV27 and TRBJ2-1; 7 bases line up with TRBD1. CDR3 length: 14 amino acids. The germline gives CDR1 MNHEY, CDR2 SMNVEV (reference sequence). J was trimmed by 6 bases and V by 2 bases; bases with no gene match: 4. The CDR3 here is CASSLEYRGNEQFF. For the CDR3, the DNA is TGTGCCAGCAGTTTAGAATACAGGGGCAATGAGCAGTTCTTC.

The chain carries TRBV27 and TRBJ2-7; 7 bases are shared with TRBD2. After removal of 7 bases from V and 3 bases from J, the junction contained 12 bases not matched to a gene. The CDR3 contains 15 residues. Germline CDR1 MNHEY, CDR2 SMNVEV (reference sequence). For the CDR3, the DNA is TGTGCCAGCAAAACTAGCGTCTACATCAACTACGAGCAGTACTTC. It translates to CASKTSVYINYEQYF.

This clonotype was counted only a few times. The chain is built from TRBV5-1 and TRBJ1-5; D perhaps matches TRBD1 (5 bases). Per germline, CDR1 SGHRS and CDR2 YFSETQ. V lost 0 bases, J lost 6 bases, and 13 bases lay in between. The CDR3 covers 15 residues. As DNA, the CDR3 is TGCGCCAGCAGCTTGGGCGGGGGGATAGGTCAGCCCCAGCATTTT. It yields the protein CASSLGGGIGQPQHF.

This chain uses TRBV19 with TRBJ2-3, with a possible D match to TRBD2 (5 bases). The germline V gene encodes CDR1 LNHDA and CDR2 SQIVND (reference sequence). The CDR3 spans 17 residues. The V end lost 5 bases, the J end lost 5 bases, and 23 bases lay between the germline ends. The CDR3 nucleotides are TGTGCCAGTAGTGGAGGTGACCGGGAACACCAAGGAGATACGCAGTATTTT. Residues: CASSGGDREHQGDTQYF. Full variable domain (missing parts from reference TRBV19 and TRBJ2-3): DGGITQSPKYLFRKEGQNVTLSCEQNLNHDAMYWYRQDPGQGLRLIYYSQIVNDFQKGDIAEGYSVSREKKESFPLTVTSAQKNPTAFYLCASSGGDREHQGDTQYFGPGTRLTVL.

The chain employs TRBV9 and TRBJ2-1, with 16 nucleotides matching TRBD2. CDR1 and CDR2 (germline): SGDLS, YYNGEE. V was clipped by 0 bases and J by 4 bases; unmatched bases: 10. CDR3 length: 20 residues. For the CDR3, the DNA is TGTGCCAGCAGCGTAGTAGGGGGACTAGCGGGAGGGCCGGGGTACAATGAGCAGTTCTTC. As protein: CASSVVGGLAGGPGYNEQFF.

This clonotype came up a few times. V gene TRBV5-1 combines with J gene TRBJ1-2; a possible D gene is TRBD1 (5 bases). Germline V gives CDR1 SGHRS, CDR2 YFSETQ. Trimming cost V 4 bases and J 4 bases, with 11 bases left between them. The CDR3 is made up of 13 amino acids. DNA for the CDR3: TGCGCCAGCAGCGCCGGGACGTCCTATGGCTACACCTTC. Residues: CASSAGTSYGYTF.

This clonotype was recorded at least ten times. The V and J genes are TRBV20-1 and TRBJ2-7, with D tentatively TRBD2 (5 bases). Germline lookup yields CDR1 DFQATT and CDR2 SNEGSKA (reference sequence). The CDR3 sequence is 12 residues long. Trimming took off 1 base at V and 5 bases at J, with 9 bases between the two ends. This CDR3 is CSARGLANEQYF. The CDR3 DNA reads TGCAGTGCTAGAGGCCTAGCTAACGAGCAGTACTTC.

This chain links TRBV10-3 with TRBJ2-7, with D perhaps assigned TRBD1 or TRBD2 (6 bases each). The CDR3 loop spans 17 amino acids. Trimming pared 0 bases from V and 2 bases from J, leaving 17 bases between. The germline V gene has CDR1 ENHRY and CDR2 SYGVKD. The CDR3: CAISESGRLTGAYEQYF. The CDR3 region has the DNA TGTGCCATCAGTGAGTCGGGGAGGTTGACAGGAGCCTACGAGCAGTACTTC.

The genes are TRBV24-1 and TRBJ2-5; D is perhaps TRBD1 (5 bases). V lost 6 bases and J 4 bases, leaving 11 bases between the germline ends. Germline V gives CDR1 KGHDR, CDR2 SFDVKD. CDR3 size: 13 residues. CDR3 in DNA: TGTGCCACCAGTACAGGCACCCGAGAGACCCAGTACTTC. This gives the protein CATSTGTRETQYF.

The chain links TRBV10-3 to TRBJ2-1, with TRBD1 matching over 11 bases. The V segment lost 10 bases and the J segment 9 bases; nucleotides outside the gene matches: 8. CDR3 length: 13 amino acids. Germline values: CDR1 ENHRY, CDR2 SYGVKD. For the CDR3, the DNA is TGTGCCACTGTGGACAGGGGGCGGGCTGAGCAGTTCTTC. Protein: CATVDRGRAEQFF.

This clonotype has only a few counts. The chain carries TRBV6-5 and TRBJ2-3; 14 bases are shared with TRBD2. The CDR3 has 17 residues. Germline V lookup: CDR1 MNHEY, CDR2 SVGAGI. Trimming removed 5 bases from V and 7 bases from J; junction bases left unmatched: 11. The CDR3 loop reads CASSTRTSGGPGYTQYF. The CDR3 DNA sequence: TGTGCCAGCAGTACTCGGACTAGCGGGGGGCCCGGGTATACGCAGTATTTT.